The T cell receptor (beta chain) under discussion was sequenced for a study of cytotoxic CD8 clonotypes in ibrutinib-treated CLL. Study-wide background: Overall, some 25 responses were partial and 2 complete; following median around 70 months, roughly 15 patients stayed remitted and 12 progressed.

This clone was counted a single time. Its target is unknown. Overall study results and limits: Higher clonality was seen at ibrutinib response and a return toward baseline at progression.

V shed 7 bases, J shed 1 base, and the junction held 4 bases outside the gene matches. The CDR3 is made up of 14 amino acids. Germline V gene sequence: CDR1 MNHNS, CDR2 SASEGT. Data came from immunoSEQ multiplex PCR; TCRdb stores just in-frame clones and leaves some out. The sample includes about 39,000 clones, 65% to 70% seen only once; the top ten take roughly 6.9%. This TCR derives from a human donor with chronic lymphocytic leukemia. Material: PBMCs, obtained at disease progression, from a patient treated with ibrutinib. V usage is TRBV6-1 and J usage is TRBJ2-3, with TRBD2 matching over 8 bases. Written as DNA, the CDR3 is TGTGCCAGCAAGCGGGAGTACGGCACAGATACGCAGTATTTT. It is translated as CASKREYGTDTQYF.